Below, 10 T cell receptor beta chains from the same sample are listed, as sequenced in a study of shared clonotypes between healthy human individuals (dated by TCRdb to the early 2020s). Receptors were amplified or captured by the immunoSEQ multiplex PCR assay. TCRdb obtained this table from immuneACCESS and retained in-frame rearrangements with V and J assigned. These tables miss some clones; where compared with another copy, unresolved V genes account for less than half of the shortfall, and the remainder is unexplained. The sample table contains 2.3 million or so clones; only one count was recorded for approximately 95% of them. The ten largest clones take up 0.3% to 0.4% of the sample. Sequenced input: naive CD4+ T cells from PBMCs. The label giving this sample's cell subset or site can be read as: CD45RA+ positively selected. Every receptor here comes from a man between 18 and 35 years old in good health. Some clones in this sample may be carry-over from other donors' samples.

V and J are TRBV6-1 and TRBJ2-1; possible D gene TRBD1, 6 bases. Germline V gives CDR1 MNHNS, CDR2 SASEGT. V was cut by 4 bases and J by 0 bases, with 13 bases left in between. The CDR3 contains 16 residues. CDR3 in amino acids: CASSGRTALSYNEQFF. The CDR3 DNA sequence: TGTGCCAGCAGTGGACGGACAGCCCTCTCCTACAATGAGCAGTTCTTC.

The chain joins TRBV9 to TRBJ2-7; 7 bases match TRBD1. The V and J ends lost 3 bases and 3 bases, in that order; junction bases with no gene match: 12. Germline CDR1 and CDR2: SGDLS and YYNGEE. The CDR3 length is 16 residues. CDR3 sequence (DNA): TGTGCCAGCAGCGCCGCACCGGGACAGAATCTCTACGAGCAGTACTTC. Translation gives CASSAAPGQNLYEQYF.

V gene TRBV7-9 combines with J gene TRBJ2-1; 15 positions agree with TRBD2. The germline V gene has CDR1 SEHNR and CDR2 FQNEAQ (reference sequence). The V gene end was trimmed by 7 bases and the J gene end by 4 bases; junction bases not matched to a gene: 8. This CDR3 region has 17 residues. In DNA, the CDR3 is TGTGCCAGCACCTCCGGACTAGCGGGAGGGCATTACAATGAGCAGTTCTTC. Its protein is CASTSGLAGGHYNEQFF.

This clone was seen only once. The chain couples TRBV7-3 to TRBJ1-4; TRBD1 is a possible D gene (6 bases). Germline CDR1 SGHTA, CDR2 FQGTGA. Trimming pared 5 bases from V and 0 bases from J, leaving 10 bases between. The CDR3 runs to 15 residues. DNA of the CDR3: TGTGCCAGCAGCCCGACAGGCGCAACTAATGAAAAACTGTTTTTT. This gives the protein CASSPTGATNEKLFF.

Points on this clone: The junction and the germline gene differ at one end; a read error may be behind it. The chain is built from TRBV2 and TRBJ2-2; TRBD1 matches 9 bases. The germline gives CDR1 SNHLY, CDR2 FYNNEI. The CDR3 sequence is 17 residues long. CDR3 nucleotides: TGTGCCAGCAAGGGGAAGCCCGGGACAGGGAACCCCGGGGAGCTGTTTTTT. Its protein product is CASKGKPGTGNPGELFF.

The chain carries TRBV4-3 and TRBJ2-1; 11 bases line up with TRBD2. V lost 4 bases, J lost 8 bases, and 16 bases stayed unmatched. The CDR3 has 18 residues. Looked up from germline, CDR1 is LGHNA and CDR2 is YSLEER. This CDR3 reads CASSPRVAGGPEGHEQFF. CDR3 bases: TGCGCCAGCAGCCCCCGGGTAGCGGGAGGGCCCGAGGGCCATGAGCAGTTCTTC.

The chain joins TRBV28 to TRBJ1-1; 8 nucleotides line up with TRBD1. V was pared by 6 bases and J by 5 bases, with 8 bases of the junction left unmatched. Germline V gene sequence: CDR1 MDHEN, CDR2 SYDVKM. CDR3 size: 14 residues. In DNA, the CDR3 is TGTGCCAGCAGGATGGACAGGGCAATTACTGAAGCTTTCTTT. Translation: CASRMDRAITEAFF.

In this sample, this clone turned up a few times. Other DNA sequences of this sample code for an identical CDR3. This chain joins TRBV28 and TRBJ1-2; TRBD1 matches 7 bases. In germline, CDR1 is MDHEN, CDR2 SYDVKM. V gave up 5 bases and J gave up 4 bases; unmatched junction bases: 7. The CDR3 sequence is 14 residues long. The CDR3 bases are TGTGCCAGCAGTCCCCCGGGACAGCTCTATGGCTACACCTTC. Protein sequence: CASSPPGQLYGYTF.

The chain has TRBV28 and TRBJ1-4, with D unresolved. Trimming removed 7 bases from V and 8 bases from J, with 20 bases in between. This CDR3 is built from 15 residues. Germline CDR1 and CDR2: MDHEN and SYDVKM. The CDR3 loop is CASTPSGAGREKLFF. The CDR3 DNA sequence: TGTGCCAGCACTCCTTCGGGAGCCGGGCGGGAAAAACTGTTTTTT.

This clone was seen a single time. V usage is TRBV28 and J usage is TRBJ2-7; 7 bases are shared with TRBD2. With V trimmed by 2 bases and J by 0 bases, 7 bases remained unmatched. Germline V gene data show CDR1 as MDHEN and CDR2 as SYDVKM. This CDR3 spans 16 amino acids. The CDR3 DNA follows: TGTGCCAGCAGTTTAGGGGGACTACCCAGCTCCTACGAGCAGTACTTC. Amino acid sequence: CASSLGGLPSSYEQYF.